What follows describes a single TCR beta chain. What this receptor recognizes is not known. Within one base of it there is no much larger clone, and no base qualities were kept. The data were obtained in a study of T cells in tumors and immune-related adverse events (dated by TCRdb to the early 2020s). Sample treatment or condition, as interpreted from the label and publication: nivolumab (PD-1 blockade) given before sampling. The DNeasy Blood and Tissue Kit was used to extract DNA from the formalin-fixed paraffin-embedded specimens. The TCR beta locus was amplified and sequenced using the immunoSEQ assay, from which bulk TCR Vbeta CDR3 data were obtained. On the study's bioinformatics: Non-productive CDR3s, sequences shorter than 7 amino acids, and those not starting with C or ending with F/W were excluded. Analysis was restricted to specimens with at least 1000 reads, and each clonotype was defined at the amino acid level. To compute clonality, Pielou's evenness was subtracted from 1. Library sizes were equalized by abundance-weighted random subsampling with replacement, which was repeated 100 times so that 95% confidence intervals could be reported. Repertoire overlap was quantified using the Morisita overlap index, and the top 40 clones per specimen were examined for overlap with the irAE. The table was pulled from immuneACCESS by TCRdb, which kept in-frame rearrangements only. Such tables lose some clones; where checked, under half of the loss comes from unresolved V genes, and the rest has no known cause. V, J and clone size are those of that table, while D and trimming were read from the DNA. The sample includes 20,000 to 25,000 clones, with 85% to 95% observed a single time. The ten biggest clones cover roughly 1.3% of the sample.

This receptor was identified in a female donor with metastatic renal cell carcinoma. The material was lymph node tissue, obtained from a patient treated with anti-PD-1 therapy.

The CDR3 sequence is CSVEDPSIQGYTF. The bases are TGCAGCGTTGAAGACCCATCTATACAGGGCTACACCTTC. The V gene is TRBV29-1 and the J gene is TRBJ1-2; the D gene is unclear. The CDR3 spans 13 residues, from the cysteine through the phenylalanine. Kept here is only the CDR3 DNA, which spans 39 bases and is read in frame from base 1. CDR1 SQVTM and CDR2 ANQGSEA are derived from the germline V gene. A distance of 13 bases separates the germline ends of V and J, which lose 0 bases and 8 bases respectively.